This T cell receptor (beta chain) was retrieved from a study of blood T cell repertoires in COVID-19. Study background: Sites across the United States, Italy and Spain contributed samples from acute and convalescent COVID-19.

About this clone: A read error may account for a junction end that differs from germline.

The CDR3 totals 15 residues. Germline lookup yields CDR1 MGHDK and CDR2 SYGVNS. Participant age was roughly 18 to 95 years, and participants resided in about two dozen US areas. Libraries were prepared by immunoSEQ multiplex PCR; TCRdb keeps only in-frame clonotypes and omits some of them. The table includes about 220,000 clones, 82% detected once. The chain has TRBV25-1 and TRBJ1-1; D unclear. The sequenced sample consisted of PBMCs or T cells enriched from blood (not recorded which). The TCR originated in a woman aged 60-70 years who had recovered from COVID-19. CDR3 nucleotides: TGTGCCAGCAGTGAATGGGGAGGCTTTAACACTGAAACTTTCTTT. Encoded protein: CASSEWGGFNTETFF.